The clone carrying this T cell receptor (beta chain) appeared a single time. Germline V gene data show CDR1 as SGHTA and CDR2 as FQGNSA. The CDR3 extends over 15 amino acids. Trimming stripped 5 bases from V and 1 base from J, with 14 bases between. These data come from a study of control samples from healthy donors and cancer patients. Data came from immunoSEQ multiplex PCR; TCRdb stores just in-frame clones and leaves some out. The table lists tens of thousands of clones, more than 80% of them singletons, with about 1.5% in the top ten. Sequencing was done on a sample of blood. This rearrangement joins TRBV7-2 to TRBJ1-1; D gene unclear. This clonotype was sampled from a woman in her 30s in good health. DNA for the CDR3: TGTGCCAGCAGCCCTTTTGTTTTGGGGAACACTGAAGCTTTCTTT. It yields the protein CASSPFVLGNTEAFF. Based on the CDR3 plus reference TRBV7-2 and TRBJ1-1, the full variable domain is GAGVSQSPSNKVTEKGKDVELRCDPISGHTALYWYRQSLGQGLEFLIYFQGNSAPDKSGLPSDRFSAERTGGSVSTLTIQRTQQEDSAVYLCASSPFVLGNTEAFFGQGTRLTVV.